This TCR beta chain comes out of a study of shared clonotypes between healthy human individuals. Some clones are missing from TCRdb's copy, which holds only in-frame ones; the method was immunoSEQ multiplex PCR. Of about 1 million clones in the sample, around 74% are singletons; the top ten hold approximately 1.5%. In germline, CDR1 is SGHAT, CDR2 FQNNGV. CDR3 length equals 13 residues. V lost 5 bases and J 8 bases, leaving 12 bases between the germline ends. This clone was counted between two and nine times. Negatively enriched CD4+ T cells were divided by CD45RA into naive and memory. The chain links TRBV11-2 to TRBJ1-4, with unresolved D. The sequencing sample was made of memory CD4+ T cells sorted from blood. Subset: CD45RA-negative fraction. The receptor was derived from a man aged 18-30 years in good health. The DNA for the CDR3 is TGTGCCAGCAGCCGGCAAGTTATGGAAAAACTGTTTTTT. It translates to CASSRQVMEKLFF.